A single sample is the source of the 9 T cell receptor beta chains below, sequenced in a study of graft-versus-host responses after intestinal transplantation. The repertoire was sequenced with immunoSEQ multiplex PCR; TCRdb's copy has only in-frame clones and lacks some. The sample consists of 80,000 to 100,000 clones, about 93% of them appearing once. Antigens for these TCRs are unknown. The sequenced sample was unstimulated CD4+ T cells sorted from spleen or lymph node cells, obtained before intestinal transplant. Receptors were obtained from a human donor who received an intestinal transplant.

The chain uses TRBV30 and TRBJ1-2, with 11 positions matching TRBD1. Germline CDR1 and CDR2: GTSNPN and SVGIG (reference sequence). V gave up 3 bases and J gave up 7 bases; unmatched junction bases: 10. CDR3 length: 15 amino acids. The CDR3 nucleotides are TGTGCCTGGAGATGGACAGGGGGCTCTGTCCGTGGCTACACCTTC. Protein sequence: CAWRWTGGSVRGYTF.

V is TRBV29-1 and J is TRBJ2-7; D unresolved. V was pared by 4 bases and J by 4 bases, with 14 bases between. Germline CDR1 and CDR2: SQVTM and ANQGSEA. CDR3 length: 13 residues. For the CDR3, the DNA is TGCAGCGTTGGTTTGGAGACGGCATACGAGCAGTACTTC. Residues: CSVGLETAYEQYF.

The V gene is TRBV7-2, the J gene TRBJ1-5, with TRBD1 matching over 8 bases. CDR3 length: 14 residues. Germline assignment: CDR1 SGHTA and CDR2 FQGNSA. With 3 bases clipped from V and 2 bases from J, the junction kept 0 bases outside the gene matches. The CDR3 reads CASSLTGGNQPQHF. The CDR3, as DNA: TGTGCCAGCAGCTTGACAGGGGGCAATCAGCCCCAGCATTTT. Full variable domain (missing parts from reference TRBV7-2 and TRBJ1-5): GAGVSQSPSNKVTEKGKDVELRCDPISGHTALYWYRQSLGQGLEFLIYFQGNSAPDKSGLPSDRFSAERTGGSVSTLTIQRTQQEDSAVYLCASSLTGGNQPQHFGDGTRLSIL.

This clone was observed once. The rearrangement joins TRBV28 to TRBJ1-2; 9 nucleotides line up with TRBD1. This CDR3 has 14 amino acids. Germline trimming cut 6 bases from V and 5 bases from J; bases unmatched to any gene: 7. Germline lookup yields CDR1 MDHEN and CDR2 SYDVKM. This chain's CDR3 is CASSTGGAGYGYTF. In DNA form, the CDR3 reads TGTGCCAGCAGCACAGGGGGCGCGGGGTATGGCTACACCTTC.

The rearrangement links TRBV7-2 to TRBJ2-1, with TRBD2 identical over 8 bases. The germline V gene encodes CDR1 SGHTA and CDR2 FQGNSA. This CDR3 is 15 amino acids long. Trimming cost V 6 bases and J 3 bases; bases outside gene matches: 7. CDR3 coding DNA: TGTGCCAGCAGTCCCGGGACTAGTGTCTACAATGAGCAGTTCTTC. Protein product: CASSPGTSVYNEQFF.

CDR3 sequence reads: CSVASGGYQETQYF. The CDR3 region has the DNA TGCAGCGTGGCAAGTGGGGGGTACCAAGAGACCCAGTACTTC. The V gene is TRBV29-1, the J gene TRBJ2-5; TRBD2 might be the D (6 bases). CDR3 length: 14 amino acids. Germline assignment: CDR1 SQVTM and CDR2 ANQGSEA. The V and J ends lost 6 bases and 0 bases respectively, with 14 bases between them.

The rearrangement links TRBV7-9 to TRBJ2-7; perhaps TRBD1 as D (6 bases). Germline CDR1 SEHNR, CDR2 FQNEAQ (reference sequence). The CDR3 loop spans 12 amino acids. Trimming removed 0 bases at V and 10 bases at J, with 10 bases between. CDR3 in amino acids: CASSLAGGSQYF. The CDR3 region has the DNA TGTGCCAGCAGCTTAGCAGGGGGATCACAGTACTTC.

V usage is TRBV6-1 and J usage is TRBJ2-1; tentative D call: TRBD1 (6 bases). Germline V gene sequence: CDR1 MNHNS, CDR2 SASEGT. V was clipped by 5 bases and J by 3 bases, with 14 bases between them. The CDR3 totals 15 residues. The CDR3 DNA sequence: TGTGCCAGCAGTCCACAGGGTGGTAGCTACAATGAGCAGTTCTTC. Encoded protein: CASSPQGGSYNEQFF.

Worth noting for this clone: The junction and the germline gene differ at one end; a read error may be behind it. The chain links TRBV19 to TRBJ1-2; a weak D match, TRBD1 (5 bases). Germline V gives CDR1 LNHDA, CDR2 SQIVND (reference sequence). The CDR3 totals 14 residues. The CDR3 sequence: CASSIGQLNYGHTF. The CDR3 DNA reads TGTGCCAGTAGTATAGGACAGTTAAACTATGGCCACACCTTC.